This TCR beta chain stems from a study of T cells in Graves' hyperthyroidism and ophthalmopathy. Study-wide results and caveats: Ophthalmopathy was separated from stable hyperthyroidism by a 13 V-J model.

Authors of the study amplified TCR beta CDR3 regions from RNA transcripts. During a first-round RT-PCR of the TCR CDR3, the HTBI primer set was used. TCRdb itself ran the multiplex PCR reads through MiXCR, one entry per CDR3 protein. Among 600,000 to 650,000 distinct CDR3 sequences, around 21% were seen once, and the ten largest hold under 35%. CDR1 SNHLY and CDR2 FYNNEI come from the germline V gene. The V end lost 7 bases, the J end lost 0 bases, and 9 bases lay between the germline ends. The CDR3 covers 13 residues. Uncontrolled infection, other autoimmune disease, pregnancy and lactation each barred patients from inclusion. This clonotype was seen many times. Its specificity is not known.

Sequenced input: blood. This clonotype was obtained from a man under 40 with Graves' ophthalmopathy. The chain is built from TRBV2 and TRBJ1-1, with D unresolved. The CDR3 bases are TGTGCCAGCAATCTACGGCTGAACACTGAAGCTTTCTTT. Its translation is CASNLRLNTEAFF.